At least ten counts were recorded for the clone carrying this T cell receptor beta chain. Its antigen remains unknown. This sample is drawn from a study of response to subunit inactivated influenza vaccine. Study findings and constraints: Each seasonal influenza vaccination, the authors suggested, recruits few new T cells.

Per the germline V gene, CDR1 is SEHNR and CDR2 is FQNEAQ (reference sequence). Deletions cut 5 bases from V and 9 bases from J, with 16 bases between. The CDR3 has 13 residues. From the RT-PCR reads, TCRdb called clonotypes with MiXCR, one entry per CDR3 protein. The sample includes around 760,000 distinct CDR3 sequences, around 13% of them seen just once. Sequenced here: PBMCs from blood, sampled 14 to 15 days before vaccination. The rearrangement uses TRBV7-9 and TRBJ2-5; D possibly uses TRBD1 or TRBD2 (5 bases each). The clonotype comes from a man aged 50 to 59 who received an inactivated influenza vaccine. The CDR3 is CASSPGPVGAQYF. The CDR3 DNA is TGTGCCAGCAGCCCGGGACCGGTCGGGGCCCAGTACTTC.